The 23 T cell receptor beta chains below all came from one sample that was sequenced in a study of blood T cells in healthy people across ages. A second PCR, run for 7 to 11 cycles, used a sample-barcoded 5' primer plus a J-beta primer mix. TCRdb called the 5' RACE reads again in MiXCR, with one record for every CDR3 protein. In the table there are approximately 1.5 million distinct CDR3 sequences, about 35% of which are singletons. Input material: blood. All receptors derive from a woman in her thirties in good health.

On this clonotype itself: A much more abundant neighbour one base away suggests this may be a read error. This chain connects TRBV20-1 to TRBJ2-7; D possibly corresponds to TRBD1 (6 bases). With the DNA end fitting TRBJ2-5 better, the J assignment may be wrong. Germline-derived CDR1 and CDR2 are DFQATT and SNEGSKA (reference sequence). This CDR3 comprises 15 residues. In DNA, the CDR3 is TGCAGTGTCCTCCCAGAATCAACAGGGTCGGGGACCCAGTACTTC. This gives the protein CSVLPESTGSGTQYF.

The V and J genes are TRBV14 and TRBJ2-7; unclear D gene. Germline values: CDR1 SGHDN, CDR2 FVKESK. The CDR3 sequence is 14 residues long. V lost 4 bases, J lost 3 bases, and 13 bases lay in between. The CDR3 sequence: CASSPGHRVYEQYF. Written as DNA, the CDR3 is TGTGCCAGCAGCCCCGGTCATAGGGTCTACGAGCAGTACTTC.

The chain couples TRBV6-2 or TRBV6-3 to TRBJ2-1, with 14 bases identical to TRBD2. Germline lookup yields CDR1 MNHEY and CDR2 SVGEGT. Unmatched junction bases numbered 11, after V lost 4 bases and J lost 12 bases. The CDR3 covers 16 residues. Here the CDR3 reads CASSSPTSGRALSQFF. The CDR3 nucleotides are TGTGCCAGCAGTTCACCGACTAGCGGGAGGGCCCTATCGCAGTTCTTC.

The CDR3 protein is CASSQIAGGSTDTQYF. The DNA of the CDR3 is TGTGCCAGCAGTCAAATAGCGGGGGGGAGCACAGATACGCAGTATTTT. This chain joins TRBV27 and TRBJ2-3; the match to TRBD2 covers 11 bases. CDR1 is MNHEY and CDR2 is SMNVEV in the germline V gene (reference sequence). The CDR3 is 16 residues long. V dropped 5 bases and J dropped 0; count of bases not matched to a gene: 4.

In regard to this clonotype: A much bigger clone sits one base away, suggesting this may be a read error. The chain recombines TRBV4-1 with TRBJ2-7; possibly TRBD2 for D (6 bases). The CDR3 length is 12 residues. CDR1 MGHRA and CDR2 YSYEKL come from the germline V gene. CDR3 bases: TGCACCAGCAGCCACCCGGAGGGCGAGCAGTACTTC. This sequence encodes CTSSHPEGEQYF.

The chain combines TRBV7-9 with TRBJ1-4, with a tentative D call TRBD1 (5 bases). Germline V gene data show CDR1 as SEHNR and CDR2 as FQNEAQ (reference sequence). Trimming took 5 bases from V and 15 from J, leaving 19 bases between them. The CDR3 totals 13 residues. CDR3 in DNA: TGTGCCAGCAGCAGGGACTATGAGGTATCGGTGTTTTTT. Translated, it gives CASSRDYEVSVFF.

The V call is TRBV11-1, the J call TRBJ2-1; 8 bases are shared with TRBD2. Germline V gene sequence: CDR1 SGHAT, CDR2 FQDESV (reference sequence). This CDR3 has 22 amino acids. The V segment lost 8 bases and the J segment 0 bases; nucleotides outside the gene matches: 27. The CDR3 nucleotides read TGTGCCAGCGGAACCGGGACGGCAGATGCTTTAGCGGGATGGGTCTCCTACAATGAGCAGTTCTTC. As protein: CASGTGTADALAGWVSYNEQFF. The variable domain in full, with the rest retrieved from reference TRBV11-1 and TRBJ2-1, is EAEVAQSPRYKITEKSQAVAFWCDPISGHATLYWYRQILGQGPELLVQFQDESVVDDSQLPKDRFSAERLKGVDSTLKIQPAELGDSAMYLCASGTGTADALAGWVSYNEQFFGPGTRLTVL.

CDR3 DNA: TGTGCCACCAGTGATTTGACCCCTGGCGACCGCACAGATACGCAGTATTTT. As protein: CATSDLTPGDRTDTQYF. This chain joins TRBV24-1 and TRBJ2-3; D unresolved. This CDR3 has 17 residues. The V and J ends lost 0 bases and 1 base respectively, with 13 bases between them. CDR1 is KGHDR and CDR2 is SFDVKD in the germline V gene.

This clonotype was counted ten times or more. This chain joins TRBV7-9 and TRBJ2-1, with D uncertain. The CDR3 extends over 12 amino acids. The ends were cut back, 1 base at V and 8 bases at J, with 6 bases in the middle. Germline CDR1 reads SEHNR; CDR2 reads FQNEAQ (reference sequence). The CDR3 coding sequence is TGTGCCAGCAGCTTAGGGCTGGATGAGCAGTTCTTC. It codes for CASSLGLDEQFF.

The V and J genes are TRBV7-3 and TRBJ2-2, with 8 bases that match TRBD2. Germline V gene lookup returns CDR1 SGHTA and CDR2 FQGTGA. This CDR3 is 16 amino acids long. V dropped 4 bases and J dropped 7; count of bases not matched to a gene: 11. CDR3 residues: CASSSTGGRGIGELFF. The CDR3, as DNA: TGTGCCAGCAGCTCGACGGGGGGGCGTGGTATCGGGGAGCTGTTTTTT.

To note about this clonotype: This may arise from a read error, as a much more abundant clone is one base away. The gene calls are TRBV29-1 and TRBJ2-3; TRBD2 agrees at 7 bases. Germline values: CDR1 SQVTM, CDR2 ANQGSEA. The CDR3 is 15 amino acids. The junction had 12 bases not matched to a gene; V was cut back by 4 bases and J by 5 bases. CDR3 protein: CSVATGGSNGDTQYF. CDR3 nucleotide sequence: TGCAGCGTTGCGACTGGCGGGAGTAATGGAGATACGCAGTATTTT.

The chain has TRBV15 and TRBJ1-4; D is possibly TRBD1 (6 bases). This CDR3 is 15 amino acids long. Germline V gene sequence: CDR1 LNHNV, CDR2 YYDKDF (reference sequence). V lost 3 bases and J 8 bases, leaving 16 bases between the germline ends. CDR3 nucleotides: TGTGCCACCAGCAGGGACGTGAGGGGGGCGGAAAAACTGTTTTTT. This codes for CATSRDVRGAEKLFF.

This chain joins TRBV20-1 and TRBJ2-7; 7 nucleotides align to TRBD1. The junction had 18 bases not matched to a gene; V was cut back by 6 bases and J by 7 bases. Germline V gives CDR1 DFQATT, CDR2 SNEGSKA (reference sequence). The CDR3 has 15 residues. The CDR3 reads CSAIEQMTGRKEQYF. CDR3 bases: TGCAGTGCCATAGAACAGATGACAGGGCGTAAGGAGCAGTACTTC.

The rearrangement joins TRBV30 to TRBJ1-4; D remains unclear. Trimming left V 1 base short and J 2 bases short, with 8 bases between. The CDR3 covers 14 residues. Germline V lookup: CDR1 GTSNPN, CDR2 SVGIG (reference sequence). As DNA, the CDR3 is TGTGCCTGGAGTGGTGAAGGCACTAATGAAAAACTGTTTTTT. This translates into CAWSGEGTNEKLFF. The whole variable domain, filled in from reference TRBV30 and TRBJ1-4, reads SQTIHQWPATLVQPVGSPLSLECTVEGTSNPNLYWYRQAAGRGLQLLFYSVGIGQISSEVPQNLSASRPQDRQFILSSKKLLLSDSGFYLCAWSGEGTNEKLFFGSGTQLSVL.

The chain joins TRBV20-1 to TRBJ2-5, with D perhaps TRBD1 or TRBD2 (5 bases each). The CDR3 has 14 amino acids. Trimming cost V 4 bases and J 4 bases, with 16 bases left between them. Germline CDR1 DFQATT, CDR2 SNEGSKA (reference sequence). This CDR3 is CSATLPGGGETQYF. The CDR3 DNA follows: TGCAGTGCTACCCTCCCCGGTGGGGGAGAGACCCAGTACTTC.

This clonotype turned up a few times. The genes are TRBV7-9 and TRBJ2-1, with D unresolved. V lost 4 bases and J 4 bases, leaving 8 bases between the germline ends. Germline CDR1 reads SEHNR; CDR2 reads FQNEAQ (reference sequence). This CDR3 has 13 residues. CDR3 nucleotide sequence: TGTGCCAGCAGCTCCCCGCGTTACAATGAGCAGTTCTTC. It yields the protein CASSSPRYNEQFF.

As regards this clonotype: The conserved phenylalanine or tryptophan normally closing the CDR3 is absent here, so this likely arose from a read error. V and J are TRBV4-2 and TRBJ2-5, with 10 bases fitting TRBD2. V was pared by 3 bases and J by 2 bases, with 9 bases of the junction left unmatched. Germline V lookup: CDR1 LGHNA, CDR2 YNFKEQ. CDR3 length equals 17 residues. The chain's CDR3 is CASSQGLASRRQETQYC. In DNA, the CDR3 is TGTGCCAGCAGCCAGGGACTAGCGAGCCGGAGACAAGAGACCCAGTACTGC.

The gene calls are TRBV6-1 and TRBJ2-1; D call uncertain. The CDR3 runs 13 residues. The germline gives CDR1 MNHNS, CDR2 SASEGT. The V end lost 1 base, the J end lost 7 bases, and 8 bases lay between the germline ends. For the CDR3, the DNA is TGTGCCAGCAGTGAAGTTGCCGCTAATGAGCAGTTCTTC. This encodes CASSEVAANEQFF.

The gene calls are TRBV7-3 and TRBJ2-5, with 8 positions matching TRBD2. The germline V gene encodes CDR1 SGHTA and CDR2 FQGTGA. The CDR3 is 15 amino acids. The V gene end was trimmed by 0 bases and the J gene end by 7 bases; junction bases not matched to a gene: 7. The CDR3 DNA reads as TGTGCCAGCAGCTTAACTAGCGGGAAGGCGGGGACCCAGTACTTC. Its translation: CASSLTSGKAGTQYF.

The rearrangement links TRBV5-1 to TRBJ2-3, with D possibly TRBD1 on 6 matching bases. The CDR3 is 18 residues long. CDR1 and CDR2 (germline): SGHRS, YFSETQ. V lost 7 bases to trimming and J lost 0 bases, with 24 bases between them. In nucleotides, the CDR3 is TGCGCCAGCTCCTTTTCTTTCCAGGGGCTTCGTAGCACAGATACGCAGTATTTT. Amino acid sequence: CASSFSFQGLRSTDTQYF.

The chain uses TRBV27 and TRBJ2-1; 10 positions agree with TRBD1. CDR3 length: 15 amino acids. Germline trimming cut 2 bases from V and 10 bases from J; bases unmatched to any gene: 8. Germline V gene lookup returns CDR1 MNHEY and CDR2 SMNVEV (reference sequence). CDR3 coding DNA: TGTGCCAGCAGTTTACTGGGACAGGGGACCTACGAGCAGTTCTTC. Translation gives CASSLLGQGTYEQFF.

V and J are TRBV6-5 and TRBJ1-2, with TRBD1 matching over 7 bases. J was trimmed by 6 bases and V by 6 bases; bases with no gene match: 10. Germline-derived CDR1 and CDR2 are MNHEY and SVGAGI. CDR3 length: 14 amino acids. CDR3: CASRRGQRRDGYTF. In DNA form, the CDR3 reads TGTGCCAGCAGGAGGGGACAGCGCCGTGATGGCTACACCTTC.

V is TRBV28 and J is TRBJ2-7; D not resolved. The CDR3 consists of 16 residues. Trimming removed 5 bases at V and 1 base at J, with 18 bases between. Per the germline V gene, CDR1 is MDHEN and CDR2 is SYDVKM. This chain's CDR3 is CASSSLLGRLSYEQYF. CDR3 sequence (DNA): TGTGCCAGCAGTAGCCTATTGGGCCGCCTATCCTACGAGCAGTACTTC.